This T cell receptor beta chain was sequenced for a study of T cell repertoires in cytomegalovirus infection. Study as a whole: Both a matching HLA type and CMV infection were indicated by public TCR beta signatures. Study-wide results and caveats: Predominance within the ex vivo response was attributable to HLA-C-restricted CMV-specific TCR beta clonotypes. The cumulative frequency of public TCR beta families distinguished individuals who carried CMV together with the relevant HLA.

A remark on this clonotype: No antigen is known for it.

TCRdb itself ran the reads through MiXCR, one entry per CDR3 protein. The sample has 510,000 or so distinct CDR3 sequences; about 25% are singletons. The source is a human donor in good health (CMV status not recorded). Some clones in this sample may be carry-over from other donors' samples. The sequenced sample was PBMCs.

CDR3 amino acids: CSILPSSPSAGLYQETQYF. The CDR3 nucleotides read TGCAGTATCCTACCGAGCTCCCCATCGGCAGGCTTGTACCAAGAGACCCAGTACTTC. The chain joins TRBV20-1 to TRBJ2-5; D ambiguous. This CDR3 is built from 19 residues. V was shortened by 8 bases and J by 0 bases, with 31 bases between the two germline ends. Germline V gives CDR1 DFQATT, CDR2 SNEGSKA (reference sequence).